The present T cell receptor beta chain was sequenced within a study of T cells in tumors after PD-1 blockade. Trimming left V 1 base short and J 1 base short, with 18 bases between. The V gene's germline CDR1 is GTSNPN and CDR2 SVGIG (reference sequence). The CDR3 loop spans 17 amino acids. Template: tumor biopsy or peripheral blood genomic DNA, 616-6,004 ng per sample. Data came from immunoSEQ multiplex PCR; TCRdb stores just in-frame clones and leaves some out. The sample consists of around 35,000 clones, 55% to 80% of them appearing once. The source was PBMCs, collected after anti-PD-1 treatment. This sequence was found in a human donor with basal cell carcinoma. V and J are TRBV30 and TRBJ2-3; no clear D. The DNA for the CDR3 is TGTGCCTGGAGTGCCCCCTTGGGGTTCCTAGGCACAGATACGCAGTATTTT. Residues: CAWSAPLGFLGTDTQYF.